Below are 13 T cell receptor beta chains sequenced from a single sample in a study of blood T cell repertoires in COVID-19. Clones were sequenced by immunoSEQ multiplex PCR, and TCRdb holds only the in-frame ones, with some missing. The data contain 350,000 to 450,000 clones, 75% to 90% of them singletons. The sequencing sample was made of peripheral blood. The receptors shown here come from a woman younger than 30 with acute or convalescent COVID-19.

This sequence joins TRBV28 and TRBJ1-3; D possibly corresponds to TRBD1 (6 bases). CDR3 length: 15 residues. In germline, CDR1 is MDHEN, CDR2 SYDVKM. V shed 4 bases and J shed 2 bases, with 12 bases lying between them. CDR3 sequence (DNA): TGTGCCAGCAGTTCGCAGGGGTATCCTGGAAACACCATATATTTT. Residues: CASSSQGYPGNTIYF. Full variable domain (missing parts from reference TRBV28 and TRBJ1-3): DVKVTQSSRYLVKRTGEKVFLECVQDMDHENMFWYRQDPGLGLRLIYFSYDVKMKEKGDIPEGYSVSREKKERFSLILESASTNQTSMYLCASSSQGYPGNTIYFGEGSWLTVV.

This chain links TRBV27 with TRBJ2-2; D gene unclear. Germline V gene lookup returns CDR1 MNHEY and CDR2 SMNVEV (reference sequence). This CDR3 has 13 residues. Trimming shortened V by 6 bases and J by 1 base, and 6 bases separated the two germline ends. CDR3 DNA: TGTGCCAGCAGGCGCGGGAACACCGGGGAGCTGTTTTTT. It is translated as CASRRGNTGELFF.

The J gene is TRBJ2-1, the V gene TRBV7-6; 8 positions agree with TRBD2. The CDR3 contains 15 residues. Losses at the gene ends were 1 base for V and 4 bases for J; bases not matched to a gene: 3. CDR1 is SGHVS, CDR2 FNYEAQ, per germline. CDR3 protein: CASSLGSGDYNEQFF. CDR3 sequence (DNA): TGTGCCAGCAGCTTAGGTAGCGGGGATTACAATGAGCAGTTCTTC.

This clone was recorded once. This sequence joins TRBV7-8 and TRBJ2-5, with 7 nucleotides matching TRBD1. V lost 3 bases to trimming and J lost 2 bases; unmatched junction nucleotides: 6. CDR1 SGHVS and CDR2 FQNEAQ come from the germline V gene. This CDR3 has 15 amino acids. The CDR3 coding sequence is TGTGCCAGCAGCTTCTCCGGGACAGTGCAAGAGACCCAGTACTTC. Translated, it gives CASSFSGTVQETQYF. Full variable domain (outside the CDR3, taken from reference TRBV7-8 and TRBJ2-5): GAGVSQSPRYKVAKRGQDVALRCDPISGHVSLFWYQQALGQGPEFLTYFQNEAQLDKSGLPSDRFFAERPEGSVSTLKIQRTQQEDSAVYLCASSFSGTVQETQYFGPGTRLLVL.

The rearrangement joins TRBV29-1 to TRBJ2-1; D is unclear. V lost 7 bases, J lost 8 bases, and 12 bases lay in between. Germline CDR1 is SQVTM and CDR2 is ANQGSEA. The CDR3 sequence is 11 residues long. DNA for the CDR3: TGCAGCGCCCCCGCAGGCTATGAGCAGTTCTTC. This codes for CSAPAGYEQFF.

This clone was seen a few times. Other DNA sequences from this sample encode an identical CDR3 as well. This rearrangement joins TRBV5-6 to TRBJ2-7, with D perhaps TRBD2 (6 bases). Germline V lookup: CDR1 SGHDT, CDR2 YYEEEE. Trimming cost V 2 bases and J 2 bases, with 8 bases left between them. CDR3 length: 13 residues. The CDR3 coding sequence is TGTGCCAGCAGCTTAACGGGGGCCTACGAGCAGTACTTC. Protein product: CASSLTGAYEQYF.

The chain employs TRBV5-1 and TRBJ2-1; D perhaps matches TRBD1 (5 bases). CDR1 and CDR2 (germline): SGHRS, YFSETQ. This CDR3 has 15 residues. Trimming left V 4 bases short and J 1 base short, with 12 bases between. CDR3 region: CASSPGQGSYNEQFF. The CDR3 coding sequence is TGCGCCAGCAGCCCCGGACAAGGATCCTACAATGAGCAGTTCTTC.

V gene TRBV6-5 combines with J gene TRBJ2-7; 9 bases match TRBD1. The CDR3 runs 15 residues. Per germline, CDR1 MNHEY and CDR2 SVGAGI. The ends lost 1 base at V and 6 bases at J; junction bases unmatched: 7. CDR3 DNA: TGTGCCAGCAGTTACTGGGGGGACAGGGACACCGAGCAGTACTTC. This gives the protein CASSYWGDRDTEQYF.

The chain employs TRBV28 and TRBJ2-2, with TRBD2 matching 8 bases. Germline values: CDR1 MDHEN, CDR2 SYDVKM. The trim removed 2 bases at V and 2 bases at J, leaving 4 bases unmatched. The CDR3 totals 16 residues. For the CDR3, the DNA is TGTGCCAGCAGTTTACCGGCGGGAGGAAACACCGGGGAGCTGTTTTTT. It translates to CASSLPAGGNTGELFF.

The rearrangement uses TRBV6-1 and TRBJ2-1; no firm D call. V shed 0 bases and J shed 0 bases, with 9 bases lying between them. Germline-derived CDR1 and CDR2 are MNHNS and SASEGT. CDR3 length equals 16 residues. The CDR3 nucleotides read TGTGCCAGCAGTGAAGCCCCCGGGTACTCCTACAATGAGCAGTTCTTC. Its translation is CASSEAPGYSYNEQFF.

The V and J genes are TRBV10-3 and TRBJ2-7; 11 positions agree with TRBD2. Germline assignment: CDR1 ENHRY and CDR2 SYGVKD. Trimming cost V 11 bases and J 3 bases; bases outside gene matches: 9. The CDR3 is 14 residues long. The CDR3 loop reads CAVTGTSGVYEQYF. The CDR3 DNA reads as TGTGCCGTAACCGGGACTAGCGGAGTCTACGAGCAGTACTTC.

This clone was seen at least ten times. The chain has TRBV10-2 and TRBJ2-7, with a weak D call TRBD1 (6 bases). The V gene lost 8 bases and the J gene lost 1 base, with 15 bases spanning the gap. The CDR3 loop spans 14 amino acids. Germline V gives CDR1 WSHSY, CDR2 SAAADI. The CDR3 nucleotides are TGCGCCAGCCGCGACCTGACAGGATCCTACGAGCAGTACTTC. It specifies CASRDLTGSYEQYF.

This chain's CDR3 is CAWSVDRGYTEAFF. CDR3 DNA sequence: TGTGCCTGGAGTGTAGACAGGGGGTACACTGAAGCTTTCTTT. The V gene is TRBV30, the J gene TRBJ1-1, with 9 bases fitting TRBD1. V shed 0 bases and J 3 bases; nucleotides not matched to a gene: 2. Germline lookup yields CDR1 GTSNPN and CDR2 SVGIG (reference sequence). The CDR3 has 14 amino acids.